This T cell receptor beta chain is from a study of blood T cell repertoires in COVID-19. Overall study: Samples came from the United States, Italy and Spain, spanning acute and convalescent COVID-19.

As handled by the study authors: Nucleated cell number was recorded as an estimate derived from reference gene primer amplification. Clones were read by immunoSEQ multiplex PCR, and TCRdb kept only the in-frame ones, dropping some. V, J and clone size derive from that table, while D and trimming were established from the DNA sequence. The sample lists tens of thousands of clones; approximately 90% were seen once. The CDR3 runs 11 residues. Germline CDR1 and CDR2: LNHDA and SQIVND (reference sequence). V was trimmed by 9 bases and J by 8 bases, leaving 13 bases between them. The gene calls are TRBV19 and TRBJ1-2; a weak D match, TRBD1 (5 bases). The sequence derives from a woman aged 80 or over with acute or convalescent COVID-19. Sequencing was carried out using peripheral blood. The CDR3 nucleotides are TGTGCCAGCTATCAGGGAGGCGGCTACACCTTC. Amino acids: CASYQGGGYTF.